A selection of T cell receptor beta chains follows, all from one sample in a study of blood T cell repertoires in COVID-19. Data came from immunoSEQ multiplex PCR; TCRdb stores just in-frame clones and leaves some out. The sample shows 200,000 to 250,000 clones, approximately 84% of them seen only once. The sequencing input was PBMCs or T cells enriched from blood (not recorded which). The receptors stem from a man in his forties who had recovered from COVID-19. Each CDR3 is given with its conserved first and last residue. The D gene is left open where the match is weak.

J	V	length	D	CDR3	DNA
TRBJ2-3	TRBV9	15	NA	CASSVVGGATDTQYF	TGTGCCAGCAGCGTAGTTGGGGGCGCGACAGATACGCAGTATTTT
TRBJ2-1	TRBV10-3	16	TRBD2	CAISVGGGASNNEQFF	TGTGCCATCAGTGTAGGCGGGGGGGCCTCCAACAATGAGCAGTTCTTC
TRBJ1-2	TRBV5-4	14	NA	CASSLMAGEGGYTF	TGTGCCAGCAGCTTGATGGCAGGGGAGGGTGGCTACACCTTC
TRBJ1-5	TRBV4-2	15	TRBD1	CASSPRDRVSQPQHF	TGTGCCAGCAGCCCTAGGGACAGGGTCAGCCAGCCCCAGCATTTT
TRBJ1-1	TRBV28	11	NA	CASTTSTEAFF	TGTGCCAGCACAACCAGCACTGAAGCTTTCTTT
TRBJ2-7	TRBV5-5	17	NA	CASSLDLVTQRAPRQYF	TGTGCCAGCAGCTTGGATTTAGTTACGCAGCGAGCCCCGAGGCAGTACTTC
TRBJ1-4	TRBV15	16	NA	CATSRPDSPTNEKLFF	TGTGCCACCAGCAGACCTGACAGTCCAACTAATGAAAAACTGTTTTTT
TRBJ2-2	TRBV7-3	16	TRBD1	CASSDDRGLYTGELFF	TGTGCCAGCAGCGACGACAGGGGGCTTTACACCGGGGAGCTGTTTTTT
TRBJ1-3	TRBV18	15	NA	CASSPRDRSGNTIYF	TGTGCCAGCTCACCACGAGACAGGTCTGGAAACACCATATATTTT
TRBJ2-3	TRBV4-1	17	TRBD2	CASTTSGTSGNTDTQYF	TGCGCCAGCACCACATCTGGGACTAGCGGAAACACAGATACGCAGTATTTT
TRBJ1-2	TRBV6-5	16	TRBD1	CASSYTGQHTNYGYTF	TGTGCCAGCAGTTACACGGGACAGCACACTAACTATGGCTACACCTTC